The present entry profiles one T cell receptor (beta chain) with its context. The record originates from a study of blood T cells in healthy people across ages. Alongside a J-beta primer mix, a sample-barcoded 5' primer served in a second PCR lasting about 7 to 11 cycles. Each cDNA molecule was tagged by a template-switch adaptor with 12 random nucleotides. A single record per CDR3 protein comes from TCRdb applying MiXCR to the 5' RACE reads. Of 600,000 or so distinct CDR3 sequences listed, about 30% are singletons. Germline values: CDR1 SGHRS, CDR2 YFSETQ. This CDR3 is 14 amino acids long. V lost 7 bases, J lost 6 bases, and 19 bases lay in between.

This receptor was identified in a woman aged 80 or over in good health. Sequencing input: blood. The gene calls are TRBV5-1 and TRBJ1-1, with D hard to call. CDR3 sequence (DNA): TGCGCCAGCTACAACCCACGGGGTACCCCTGAAGCTTTCTTT. It specifies CASYNPRGTPEAFF.